The 32 T cell receptor beta chains below were found in one sample sequenced in a study of blood T cell repertoires in COVID-19. The repertoire was sequenced with immunoSEQ multiplex PCR; TCRdb's copy has only in-frame clones and lacks some. This table holds 100,000 to 150,000 clones, around 88% found once. Sequenced: peripheral blood. The source of these receptors is a human donor in a cohort sampled during active COVID-19.

The chain employs TRBV6-5 and TRBJ2-2; possibly TRBD2 for D (5 bases). CDR3 length: 15 residues. Germline CDR1 and CDR2: MNHEY and SVGAGI. The germline V and J ends were trimmed by 10 bases and 0 bases, with 15 bases remaining between them. CDR3 DNA: TGTGCCACCACTCCCGGGGTGTCGAACACCGGGGAGCTGTTTTTT. Translated, it gives CATTPGVSNTGELFF.

This chain links TRBV7-2 with TRBJ2-7, with a tentative D call TRBD1 (7 bases). This CDR3 spans 15 amino acids. Germline lookup yields CDR1 SGHTA and CDR2 FQGNSA. V was cut by 0 bases and J by 2 bases, with 11 bases left in between. The CDR3 sequence: CASSLAAGTAYEQYF. As DNA, the CDR3 is TGTGCCAGCAGCTTAGCGGCGGGGACAGCCTACGAGCAGTACTTC.

The rearrangement joins TRBV7-2 to TRBJ1-5; tentatively, D is TRBD1 (6 bases). V shed 4 bases and J shed 1 base, with 17 bases lying between them. Germline V gives CDR1 SGHTA, CDR2 FQGNSA. The CDR3 sequence is 17 residues long. The chain's CDR3 is CASSSARGLASNQPQHF. CDR3 nucleotide sequence: TGTGCCAGCAGCTCAGCCAGGGGTCTGGCGAGCAATCAGCCCCAGCATTTT.

The chain joins TRBV3-1 (or the pseudogene TRBV3-2) to TRBJ2-2, with D unresolved. CDR3 length: 14 residues. Germline V gene data show CDR1 as LGHDT and CDR2 as YNNKEL (reference sequence). V lost 4 bases and J lost 1, with 7 bases in between. The DNA for the CDR3 is TGTGCCAGCAGCCTGGTGAGGAACACCGGGGAGCTGTTTTTT. Its translation is CASSLVRNTGELFF.

CDR3 protein: CASSKQGAHSDTQYF. The CDR3 DNA follows: TGTGCCAGCAGCAAACAGGGGGCGCATTCAGATACGCAGTATTTT. V gene TRBV11-2 combines with J gene TRBJ2-3, with 9 bases lining up with TRBD1. Germline V gene data show CDR1 as SGHAT and CDR2 as FQNNGV. This CDR3 is built from 15 residues. The ends lost 5 bases at V and 4 bases at J; junction bases unmatched: 7.

The chain combines TRBV30 with TRBJ2-7; unclear D gene. The CDR3 covers 12 residues. Germline CDR1 and CDR2: GTSNPN and SVGIG (reference sequence). V was pared by 3 bases and J by 4 bases, with 10 bases between. CDR3 sequence (DNA): TGTGCCTGGAGCCCCTCCGGTTACGAGCAGTACTTC. Encoded protein: CAWSPSGYEQYF.

This chain connects TRBV19 to TRBJ1-4; perhaps TRBD1 as D (6 bases). This CDR3 is 18 amino acids long. Trimming took 2 bases from V and 0 from J, leaving 16 bases between them. CDR1 is LNHDA and CDR2 is SQIVND in the germline V gene (reference sequence). CDR3 amino acids: CASSIFGQQTATNEKLFF. CDR3 nucleotides: TGTGCCAGTAGTATATTCGGACAGCAAACTGCAACTAATGAAAAACTGTTTTTT.

The CDR3 nucleotides read TGTGCCAGCAGTTTAACAGGAAAGAACTATGGCTACACCTTC. Residues: CASSLTGKNYGYTF. The gene calls are TRBV28 and TRBJ1-2, with a possible D match to TRBD1 (5 bases). The CDR3 sequence is 14 residues long. The V gene lost 2 bases and the J gene lost 2 bases, with 9 bases spanning the gap. Germline CDR1 reads MDHEN; CDR2 reads SYDVKM.

The chain links TRBV5-5 to TRBJ1-6; a weak D match, TRBD1 (5 bases). CDR1 is SGHKS and CDR2 is YYEKEE in the germline V gene (reference sequence). Trimming stripped 4 bases from V and 7 bases from J, with 12 bases between. CDR3 length equals 14 residues. In DNA, the CDR3 is TGTGCCAGCAGCGCCAGGGAGGGCAATTCACCCCTCCACTTT. Its protein product is CASSAREGNSPLHF.

This chain joins TRBV5-1 and TRBJ2-7, with 13 bases matching TRBD2. This CDR3 is 17 amino acids long. Germline V gene lookup returns CDR1 SGHRS and CDR2 YFSETQ. V gave up 3 bases and J gave up 0 bases; unmatched junction bases: 6. The CDR3 protein is CASSSRTSGGSSYEQYF. In DNA, the CDR3 is TGCGCCAGCAGCTCAAGGACTAGCGGGGGTAGCTCCTACGAGCAGTACTTC.

The gene calls are TRBV7-3 and TRBJ1-1; TRBD1 is a possible D gene (5 bases). V lost 5 bases to trimming and J lost 2 bases, with 12 bases between them. This CDR3 is built from 14 residues. CDR1 is SGHTA, CDR2 FQGTGA, per germline. The CDR3 is CASSKGATNTEAFF. CDR3 bases: TGTGCCAGCAGCAAAGGGGCAACCAACACTGAAGCTTTCTTT.

The chain carries TRBV4-2 and TRBJ2-3; D perhaps matches TRBD2 (6 bases). Trimming removed 5 bases from V and 4 bases from J, with 10 bases in between. CDR1 is LGHNA, CDR2 YNFKEQ, per germline. The CDR3 runs to 13 residues. In DNA form, the CDR3 reads TGTGCCAGCAGCTCCCTAGCGCCAGATACGCAGTATTTT. Residues: CASSSLAPDTQYF.

The gene calls are TRBV19 and TRBJ1-2, with D possibly TRBD1 on 5 matching bases. V dropped 5 bases and J dropped 4 bases, with 8 bases sitting between them. The CDR3 runs 12 residues. Germline CDR1 is LNHDA and CDR2 is SQIVND (reference sequence). The CDR3 coding sequence is TGTGCCAGTAGTTTAACAGGCTATGGCTACACCTTC. Translating it yields CASSLTGYGYTF.

CDR3 sequence: CASSYRRGLGTGELFF. CDR3 sequence (DNA): TGTGCCAGCAGTTATCGCCGAGGGTTAGGAACCGGGGAGCTGTTTTTT. The V call is TRBV6-2 or TRBV6-3, the J call TRBJ2-2; tentatively, D is TRBD2 (5 bases). Trimming stripped 3 bases from V and 5 bases from J, with 16 bases between. CDR3 size: 16 residues. Per germline, CDR1 MNHEY and CDR2 SVGEGT.

In DNA, the CDR3 is TGCAGCGTGTCGGGGATTCAAGAGACCCAGTACTTC. Its protein is CSVSGIQETQYF. The J gene is TRBJ2-5, the V gene TRBV29-1, with a weak D call TRBD2 (5 bases). CDR3 length: 12 amino acids. Per germline, CDR1 SQVTM and CDR2 ANQGSEA. Trimming stripped 6 bases from V and 2 bases from J, with 10 bases between.

This chain uses TRBV3-1 (or the pseudogene TRBV3-2) with TRBJ2-6, with a possible D match to TRBD1 (5 bases). CDR3 length equals 17 residues. The germline gives CDR1 LGHDT, CDR2 YNNKEL (reference sequence). The V and J ends lost 4 bases and 0 bases respectively, with 13 bases between them. CDR3: CASSPMIRGSGANVLTF. CDR3 nucleotides: TGTGCCAGCAGCCCCATGATAAGGGGCTCTGGGGCCAACGTCCTGACTTTC.

This chain joins TRBV19 and TRBJ1-6; TRBD1 aligns across 9 bases. The CDR3 extends over 15 amino acids. Germline V gene lookup returns CDR1 LNHDA and CDR2 SQIVND (reference sequence). Trimming at V came to 6 bases and at J to 10 bases, leaving 10 bases not matched to a gene. CDR3 DNA: TGTGCCAGTAGCACAAAAACAGGGGGCGACTCACCCCTCCACTTT. It specifies CASSTKTGGDSPLHF.

This chain uses TRBV15 with TRBJ2-1; 10 bases match TRBD2. The CDR3 has 20 residues. V trimming: 0 bases; J trimming: 5 bases; junction bases outside the gene matches: 16. Germline values: CDR1 LNHNV, CDR2 YYDKDF (reference sequence). The CDR3 spells CATSRDPRAVSGRGNNEQFF. In DNA form, the CDR3 reads TGTGCCACCAGCAGAGATCCCCGGGCTGTGAGCGGGAGGGGGAACAATGAGCAGTTCTTC. Combining the CDR3 with reference TRBV15 and TRBJ2-1 gives the whole variable domain DAMVIQNPRYQVTQFGKPVTLSCSQTLNHNVMYWYQQKSSQAPKLLFHYYDKDFNNEADTPDNFQSRRPNTSFCFLDIRSPGLGDTAMYLCATSRDPRAVSGRGNNEQFFGPGTRLTVL.

This clone has a handful of counts. The chain couples TRBV28 to TRBJ2-7, with TRBD2 matching over 11 bases. Germline V gives CDR1 MDHEN, CDR2 SYDVKM. This CDR3 spans 17 amino acids. Unmatched junction bases numbered 14, after V lost 1 base and J lost 9 bases. The CDR3 reads CASSLSPRTSGYNRQYF. CDR3 sequence (DNA): TGTGCCAGCAGTTTATCGCCCCGGACTAGCGGGTATAATCGGCAGTACTTC. Filled out from reference TRBV28 and TRBJ2-7, the complete variable domain reads DVKVTQSSRYLVKRTGEKVFLECVQDMDHENMFWYRQDPGLGLRLIYFSYDVKMKEKGDIPEGYSVSREKKERFSLILESASTNQTSMYLCASSLSPRTSGYNRQYFGPGTRLTVT.

This chain joins TRBV2 and TRBJ1-2; no definite D call. Germline V CDR1 and CDR2: SNHLY, FYNNEI. The CDR3 length is 15 residues. Trimming removed 4 bases at V and 1 base at J, with 13 bases between. Here the CDR3 reads CASSGGQDLNYGYTF. The CDR3 region has the DNA TGTGCCAGCAGTGGCGGGCAGGACCTTAACTATGGCTACACCTTC.

This sequence joins TRBV6-5 and TRBJ2-3; D perhaps matches TRBD2 (6 bases). This CDR3 has 13 amino acids. V lost 9 bases, J lost 3 bases, and 13 bases lay in between. The V gene's germline CDR1 is MNHEY and CDR2 SVGAGI. Here the CDR3 DNA reads TGTGCCAGTATCGGGAGTCGTACAGATACGCAGTATTTT. Translated, it gives CASIGSRTDTQYF.

The chain links TRBV7-2 to TRBJ2-2; the match to TRBD1 covers 9 bases. Per germline, CDR1 SGHTA and CDR2 FQGNSA. This CDR3 comprises 14 residues. CDR3 sequence reads: CATGTGFNTGELFF. The CDR3 nucleotides are TGTGCAACCGGGACAGGGTTTAACACCGGGGAGCTGTTTTTT.

This chain joins TRBV4-3 and TRBJ1-2, with D perhaps matching TRBD1 (5 bases). There are 16 residues in the CDR3. The V end was cut by 2 bases, the J end by 3 bases, with 16 bases between. CDR1 and CDR2 (germline): LGHNA, YSLEER. The CDR3 protein is CASSQKGSGSHYGYTF. Here the CDR3 DNA reads TGCGCCAGCAGCCAAAAGGGGTCAGGATCACACTATGGCTACACCTTC.

The table lists this clone with many counts. The chain has TRBV10-1 and TRBJ2-1, with 8 bases aligning to TRBD2. J lost 14 bases, V lost 2 bases, and 8 bases had no gene match. The CDR3 is made up of 13 amino acids. CDR1 is WNHNN, CDR2 SYGVQD, per germline (reference sequence). Here the CDR3 reads CASSEGLAGLEFF. CDR3 sequence (DNA): TGCGCCAGCAGTGAGGGATTAGCGGGATTGGAGTTCTTC.

The V gene is TRBV5-1, the J gene TRBJ1-6, with 8 bases matching TRBD1. This CDR3 region has 21 residues. The V gene's germline CDR1 is SGHRS and CDR2 YFSETQ. Losses at the gene ends were 2 bases for V and 5 bases for J; bases not matched to a gene: 21. The CDR3 loop is CASSFFGGTGQLAPDNSPLHF. Written as DNA, the CDR3 is TGCGCCAGCAGCTTTTTCGGCGGGACAGGCCAACTAGCGCCCGATAATTCACCCCTCCACTTT.

The rearrangement joins TRBV14 to TRBJ1-2; D is unresolved. Per the germline V gene, CDR1 is SGHDN and CDR2 is FVKESK. The CDR3 spans 15 residues. Trimming cost V 4 bases and J 3 bases, with 15 bases left between them. In DNA, the CDR3 is TGTGCCAGCAGCCGCGGCTTCGGTGCGGACTATGGCTACACCTTC. This sequence encodes CASSRGFGADYGYTF.

The chain links TRBV6-2 or TRBV6-3 to TRBJ2-3, with 7 bases that match TRBD2. V was clipped by 5 bases and J by 2 bases; unmatched bases: 7. Looked up from germline, CDR1 is MNHEY and CDR2 is SVGEGT. The CDR3 consists of 15 residues. The CDR3 DNA is TGTGCCAGCAGTCCGATGACTAGCAACACAGATACGCAGTATTTT. Translation gives CASSPMTSNTDTQYF.

The chain links TRBV19 to TRBJ2-7; a possible D gene is TRBD1 (7 bases). Trimming stripped 3 bases from V and 4 bases from J, with 13 bases between. Germline lookup yields CDR1 LNHDA and CDR2 SQIVND (reference sequence). This CDR3 spans 14 amino acids. CDR3: CASSIYRGGYEQYF. CDR3 coding DNA: TGTGCCAGTAGTATCTACAGGGGAGGATACGAGCAGTACTTC.

This chain joins TRBV5-1 and TRBJ1-4, with D unresolved. This CDR3 comprises 16 residues. Germline V lookup: CDR1 SGHRS, CDR2 YFSETQ. Trimming left V 0 bases short and J 0 bases short, with 9 bases between. The CDR3 bases are TGCGCCAGCAGCTTGGGAACAGTTGCAACTAATGAAAAACTGTTTTTT. This codes for CASSLGTVATNEKLFF.

This chain links TRBV10-3 with TRBJ2-7, with D tentatively TRBD2 (5 bases). The V gene lost 2 bases and the J gene lost 3 bases, with 14 bases spanning the gap. The V gene's germline CDR1 is ENHRY and CDR2 SYGVKD. The CDR3 is 15 residues long. In DNA, the CDR3 is TGTGCCATCAGTGAGCATAGCGATCGGGGCTACGAGCAGTACTTC. Translation: CAISEHSDRGYEQYF.

The rearrangement links TRBV5-4 to TRBJ2-2; maybe TRBD2 (7 bases). The germline V and J ends were trimmed by 4 bases and 4 bases, with 17 bases remaining between them. CDR3 size: 16 residues. Germline V CDR1 and CDR2: SGHNT, YYREEE (reference sequence). CDR3 loop: CASSEGGLATTGELFF. The CDR3 DNA is TGTGCCAGCAGCGAGGGGGGGCTAGCGACCACCGGGGAGCTGTTTTTT.

The chain carries TRBV6-2 or TRBV6-3 and TRBJ2-1; 13 nucleotides align to TRBD2. CDR3 length: 15 residues. The germline V gene encodes CDR1 MNHEY and CDR2 SVGEGT. V shed 3 bases, J shed 5 bases, and the junction held 1 base outside the gene matches. Written as DNA, the CDR3 is TGTGCCAGCAGTTATGGGACTAGCGGGAACAATGAGCAGTTCTTC. Protein: CASSYGTSGNNEQFF.